This TCR beta chain comes out of a study of T cells in Graves' hyperthyroidism and ophthalmopathy. This clonotype appeared many times. Template material for amplifying TCR beta CDR3 regions consisted of RNA transcripts. Using the HTBI primer set, a first-round RT-PCR was run on the TCR CDR3. TCRdb reprocessed the multiplex PCR reads with MiXCR, giving one entry per CDR3 protein. The table lists 300,000 to 400,000 distinct CDR3 sequences, about 15% of them singletons. Germline CDR1 reads LGHDT; CDR2 reads YNNKEL (reference sequence). The CDR3 loop spans 16 amino acids. The trim removed 6 bases at V and 2 bases at J, leaving 10 bases unmatched.

The genes are TRBV3-1 and TRBJ2-3; 8 bases are shared with TRBD2. The material sequenced was blood. The origin of this receptor is a woman aged 30 to 39 with Graves' ophthalmopathy. This CDR3 is CASRSRGGRVTDTQYF. CDR3 nucleotide sequence: TGTGCCAGCAGGTCCCGGGGGGGCCGAGTCACAGATACGCAGTATTTT.